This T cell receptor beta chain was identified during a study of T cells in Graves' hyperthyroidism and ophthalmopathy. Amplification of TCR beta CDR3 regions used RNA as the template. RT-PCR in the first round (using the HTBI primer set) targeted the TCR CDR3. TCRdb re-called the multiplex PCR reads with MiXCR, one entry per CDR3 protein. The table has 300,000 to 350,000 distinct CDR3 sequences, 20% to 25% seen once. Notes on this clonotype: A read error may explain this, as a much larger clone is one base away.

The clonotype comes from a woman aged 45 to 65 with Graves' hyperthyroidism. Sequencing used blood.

The CDR3 DNA reads as TGTGCCACCAGGACCACCCTTAACTCGAACACCGGGGAGCTGTTTTTT. Protein: CATRTTLNSNTGELFF. The genes are TRBV18 and TRBJ2-2, with D unresolved. The CDR3 extends over 16 amino acids. Germline loops: CDR1 KGHSH, CDR2 LQKENI. V lost 10 bases, J lost 0 bases, and 18 bases lay in between.